This TCR beta chain emerged from a study of T-cell reconstitution after alpha-beta-depleted transplantation in children. Germline V gives CDR1 SGHRS, CDR2 YFSETQ. The CDR3 spans 15 residues. V trimming: 0 bases; J trimming: 1 base; junction bases outside the gene matches: 2. The TCRbeta library incorporated unique molecular identifiers. TCRdb recomputed calls from the PCR reads with MiXCR, one row per CDR3 protein. The repertoire has tens of thousands of distinct CDR3 sequences, 44% of them found once; the top ten carry less than 98%. The chain carries TRBV5-1 and TRBJ2-5; TRBD1 agrees at 8 bases. Material: PBMCs, mostly from graft donor cells, obtained 360 days after TCRalphabeta/CD19-depleted stem cell transplant. The sequence was collected from a male patient aged 10-17 years who had a stem cell transplant for acute lymphoblastic leukemia, so the T cells may come from the graft donor. The CDR3 DNA follows: TGCGCCAGCAGCTTGGTTACAGGGGGCCAAGAGACCCAGTACTTC. This gives the protein CASSLVTGGQETQYF.